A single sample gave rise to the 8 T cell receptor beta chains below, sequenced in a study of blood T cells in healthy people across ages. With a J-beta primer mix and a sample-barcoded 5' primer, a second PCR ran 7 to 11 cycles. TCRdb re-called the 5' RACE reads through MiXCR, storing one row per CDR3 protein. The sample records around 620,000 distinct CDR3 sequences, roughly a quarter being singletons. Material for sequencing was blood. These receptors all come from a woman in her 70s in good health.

DNA for the CDR3: TGTGCCAGCACCGCTGACAGAGCCACTGAAGCTTTCTTT. Protein sequence: CASTADRATEAFF. V usage is TRBV10-3 and J usage is TRBJ1-1; D is perhaps TRBD1 (5 bases). CDR3 size: 13 residues. From germline, CDR1 is ENHRY and CDR2 SYGVKD. V was pared by 10 bases and J by 4 bases, with 16 bases between.

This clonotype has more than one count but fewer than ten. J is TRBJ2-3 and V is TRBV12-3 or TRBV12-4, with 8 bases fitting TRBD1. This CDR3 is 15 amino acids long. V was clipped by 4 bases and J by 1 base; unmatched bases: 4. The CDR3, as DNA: TGTGCCAGCAGTTCCTCGGGACAGGGCACAGATACGCAGTATTTT. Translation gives CASSSSGQGTDTQYF.

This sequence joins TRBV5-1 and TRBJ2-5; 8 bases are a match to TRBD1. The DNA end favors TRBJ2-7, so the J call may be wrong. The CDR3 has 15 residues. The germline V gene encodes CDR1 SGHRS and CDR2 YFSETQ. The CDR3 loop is CASSLQGAGMDEQYF. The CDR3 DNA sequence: TGCGCCAGCAGCTTGCAGGGGGCAGGGATGGACGAGCAGTACTTC.

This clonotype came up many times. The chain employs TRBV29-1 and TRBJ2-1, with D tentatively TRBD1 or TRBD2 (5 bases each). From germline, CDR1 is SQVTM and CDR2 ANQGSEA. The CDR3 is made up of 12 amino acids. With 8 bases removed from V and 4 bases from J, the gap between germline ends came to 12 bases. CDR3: CSSNGAYNEQFF. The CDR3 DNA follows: TGCAGCTCGAACGGGGCATACAATGAGCAGTTCTTC.

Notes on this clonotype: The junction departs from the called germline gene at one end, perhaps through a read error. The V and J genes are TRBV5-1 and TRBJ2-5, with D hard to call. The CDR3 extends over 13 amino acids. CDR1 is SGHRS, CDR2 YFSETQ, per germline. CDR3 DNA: TGCGCCTGCAGCTTGGCGCTGCCGGTGGAGCAGTACTTC. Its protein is CACSLALPVEQYF.

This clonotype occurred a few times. CDR3 DNA: TGTGCCAGCAGCATCGGACAGGGAGAATCCCAAGAGACCCAGTACTTC. Translated, it gives CASSIGQGESQETQYF. The chain carries TRBV7-6 and TRBJ2-5; 8 bases agree with TRBD1. Per the germline V gene, CDR1 is SGHVS and CDR2 is FNYEAQ. V shed 5 bases, J shed 1 base, and the junction held 9 bases outside the gene matches. The CDR3 is 16 residues long.

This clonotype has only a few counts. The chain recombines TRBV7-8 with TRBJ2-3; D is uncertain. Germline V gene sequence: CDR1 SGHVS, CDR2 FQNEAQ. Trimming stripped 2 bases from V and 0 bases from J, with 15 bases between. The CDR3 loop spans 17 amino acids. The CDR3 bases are TGTGCCAGCAGCTTAACCCCTATTAGGGCTAGCACAGATACGCAGTATTTT. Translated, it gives CASSLTPIRASTDTQYF. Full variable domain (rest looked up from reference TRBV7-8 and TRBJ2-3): GAGVSQSPRYKVAKRGQDVALRCDPISGHVSLFWYQQALGQGPEFLTYFQNEAQLDKSGLPSDRFFAERPEGSVSTLKIQRTQQEDSAVYLCASSLTPIRASTDTQYFGPGTRLTVL.

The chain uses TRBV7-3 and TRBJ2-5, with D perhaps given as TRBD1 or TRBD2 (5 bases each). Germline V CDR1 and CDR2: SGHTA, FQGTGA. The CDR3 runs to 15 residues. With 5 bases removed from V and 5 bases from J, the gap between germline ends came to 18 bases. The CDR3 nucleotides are TGTGCCAGCAGCCCGACCATGGTGAGGGGTGAGACCCAGTACTTC. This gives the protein CASSPTMVRGETQYF.